Listed below are T cell receptor beta chains from one sample, sequenced in a study of control samples from healthy donors and cancer patients. Assay used: immunoSEQ multiplex PCR; TCRdb lists only in-frame clones, some missing. The top ten clones hold 2.5% to 3% of a sample with some 70,000 clones, approximately 80% of them seen once. The sample taken for sequencing was PBMCs. The origin of the receptors is a woman between 50 and 59 years old with lung cancer. The CDR3 runs from the conserved cysteine through the conserved F or W. A D gene is named only where the DNA matches it firmly. Clone size is shown for a subset of rows, as once, few, many or a class of expanded clone.

J gene: TRBJ1-2; clone size: -; D gene: TRBD1; V gene: TRBV5-1; CDR3 protein: CASSPGTANYGYTF; CDR3 DNA: TGCGCCAGCAGCCCCGGGACAGCTAACTATGGCTACACCTTC
J gene: TRBJ2-1; clone size: once; D gene: -; V gene: TRBV30; CDR3 protein: CAWSSGGYSYNEQFF; CDR3 DNA: TGTGCCTGGAGTAGTGGGGGTTACTCCTACAATGAGCAGTTCTTC
J gene: TRBJ1-1; clone size: -; D gene: -; V gene: TRBV19; CDR3 protein: CASSVDSRGDTEAFF; CDR3 DNA: TGTGCCAGTAGTGTGGACAGCCGAGGGGACACTGAAGCTTTCTTT
J gene: TRBJ2-7; clone size: -; D gene: TRBD1; V gene: TRBV16; CDR3 protein: CASSQYRGSYEQYF; CDR3 DNA: TGTGCCAGCAGCCAATACAGGGGCAGCTACGAGCAGTACTTC
J gene: TRBJ2-2; clone size: -; D gene: -; V gene: TRBV6-5; CDR3 protein: CASQRGSAGELFF; CDR3 DNA: TGTGCCAGCCAGCGCGGGTCGGCCGGGGAGCTGTTTTTT
J gene: TRBJ1-1; clone size: -; D gene: TRBD1; V gene: TRBV18; CDR3 protein: CASSPADRVDEAFF; CDR3 DNA: TGTGCCAGCTCACCCGCGGACAGGGTTGATGAAGCTTTCTTT
J gene: TRBJ2-1; clone size: once; D gene: -; V gene: TRBV30; CDR3 protein: CAWRAPGLRNEQFF; CDR3 DNA: TGTGCCTGGAGGGCCCCAGGGTTAAGGAATGAGCAGTTCTTC
J gene: TRBJ1-2; clone size: -; D gene: -; V gene: TRBV9; CDR3 protein: CASSVAAEAANYGYTF; CDR3 DNA: TGTGCCAGCAGCGTAGCTGCGGAGGCGGCGAACTATGGCTACACCTTC
J gene: TRBJ2-7; clone size: -; D gene: -; V gene: TRBV6-5; CDR3 protein: CASSYSPGTYEQYF; CDR3 DNA: TGTGCCAGCAGTTACTCACCGGGAACCTACGAGCAGTACTTC
J gene: TRBJ2-7; clone size: -; D gene: -; V gene: TRBV5-4; CDR3 protein: CASSLEGGPYEQYF; CDR3 DNA: TGTGCCAGCAGCTTGGAGGGGGGGCCCTACGAGCAGTACTTC
J gene: TRBJ1-2; clone size: -; D gene: -; V gene: TRBV15; CDR3 protein: CATSRDFTVLSGYTF; CDR3 DNA: TGTGCCACCAGCAGAGATTTTACAGTCCTATCTGGCTACACCTTC
J gene: TRBJ1-4; clone size: once; D gene: -; V gene: TRBV6-5; CDR3 protein: CASSYWSGDGEKLFF; CDR3 DNA: TGTGCCAGCAGTTACTGGTCGGGGGACGGAGAAAAACTGTTTTTT
J gene: TRBJ1-1; clone size: -; D gene: -; V gene: TRBV12-3/TRBV12-4; CDR3 protein: CASSFGTTTEAFF; CDR3 DNA: TGTGCCAGCAGTTTTGGGACAACGACCGAAGCTTTCTTT
J gene: TRBJ1-2; clone size: -; D gene: -; V gene: TRBV7-2; CDR3 protein: CASSLGGANYGYTF; CDR3 DNA: TGTGCCAGCAGCTTAGGGGGCGCGAACTATGGCTACACCTTC
J gene: TRBJ2-1; clone size: -; D gene: TRBD2; V gene: TRBV18; CDR3 protein: CASSSRTSSLTSSYNEQFF; CDR3 DNA: TGTGCCAGCTCATCCCGGACTAGCAGCTTAACGAGCTCCTACAATGAGCAGTTCTTC
J gene: TRBJ1-2; clone size: -; D gene: -; V gene: TRBV3-1/TRBV3-2; CDR3 protein: CASSQGVYGYTF; CDR3 DNA: TGTGCCAGCAGCCAGGGCGTCTATGGCTACACCTTC
J gene: TRBJ1-2; clone size: -; D gene: -; V gene: TRBV5-1; CDR3 protein: CASSWGEGGYTF; CDR3 DNA: TGCGCCAGCAGCTGGGGGGAGGGCGGCTACACCTTC
J gene: TRBJ2-7; clone size: -; D gene: -; V gene: TRBV7-9; CDR3 protein: CASSPQSYEQYF; CDR3 DNA: TGTGCCAGCAGCCCCCAATCCTACGAGCAGTACTTC
J gene: TRBJ1-1; clone size: -; D gene: TRBD1; V gene: TRBV5-1; CDR3 protein: CASSQLQGANTEAFF; CDR3 DNA: TGCGCCAGCAGCCAATTACAGGGGGCGAACACTGAAGCTTTCTTT
J gene: TRBJ1-6; clone size: -; D gene: -; V gene: TRBV7-2; CDR3 protein: CASSLVPAPLHF; CDR3 DNA: TGTGCCAGCAGCTTAGTTCCGGCTCCCCTCCACTTT
J gene: TRBJ2-4; clone size: -; D gene: -; V gene: TRBV6-5; CDR3 protein: CASSNTQNIQYF; CDR3 DNA: TGTGCCAGCAGTAACACCCAAAACATTCAGTACTTC
J gene: TRBJ2-1; clone size: -; D gene: TRBD2; V gene: TRBV7-3; CDR3 protein: CASSRGGLNRYNEQFF; CDR3 DNA: TGTGCCAGCAGCCGGGGGGGCCTTAACCGATACAATGAGCAGTTCTTC
J gene: TRBJ1-5; clone size: -; D gene: -; V gene: TRBV7-9; CDR3 protein: CASSLAHSNQPQHF; CDR3 DNA: TGTGCCAGCAGCTTAGCGCATAGCAATCAGCCCCAGCATTTT
J gene: TRBJ2-3; clone size: -; D gene: -; V gene: TRBV25-1; CDR3 protein: CASSERFGGGDTQYF; CDR3 DNA: TGTGCCAGCAGTGAACGGTTCGGGGGTGGCGATACGCAGTATTTT
J gene: TRBJ1-5; clone size: -; D gene: TRBD1; V gene: TRBV6-6; CDR3 protein: CASRGQGDQPQHF; CDR3 DNA: TGTGCCAGCAGGGGACAGGGGGATCAGCCCCAGCATTTT
J gene: TRBJ2-5; clone size: -; D gene: -; V gene: TRBV24-1; CDR3 protein: CATSESGGVQETQYF; CDR3 DNA: TGTGCCACCAGTGAATCAGGGGGGGTCCAAGAGACCCAGTACTTC
J gene: TRBJ1-5; clone size: -; D gene: -; V gene: TRBV19; CDR3 protein: CASGEGFNQPQHF; CDR3 DNA: TGTGCCAGTGGCGAGGGGTTCAATCAGCCCCAGCATTTT
J gene: TRBJ1-2; clone size: few; D gene: -; V gene: TRBV7-9; CDR3 protein: CASSLPGGDGYTF; CDR3 DNA: TGTGCCAGCAGCTTACCAGGAGGAGATGGCTACACCTTC
J gene: TRBJ2-3; clone size: few; D gene: -; V gene: TRBV7-2; CDR3 protein: CASSLGRSTDTQYF; CDR3 DNA: TGTGCCAGCAGCTTAGGACGGTCCACAGATACGCAGTATTTT
J gene: TRBJ1-5; clone size: -; D gene: -; V gene: TRBV5-6; CDR3 protein: CASSSAGTGNQPQHF; CDR3 DNA: TGTGCCAGCAGCTCCGCGGGAACGGGCAATCAGCCCCAGCATTTT
J gene: TRBJ2-1; clone size: -; D gene: -; V gene: TRBV12-3/TRBV12-4; CDR3 protein: CASSRRYNEQFF; CDR3 DNA: TGTGCCAGCAGTCGACGCTACAATGAGCAGTTCTTC
J gene: TRBJ2-5; clone size: -; D gene: TRBD1; V gene: TRBV6-5; CDR3 protein: CATRVGQGEETQYF; CDR3 DNA: TGTGCCACCAGGGTAGGACAGGGGGAAGAGACCCAGTACTTC
J gene: TRBJ2-7; clone size: -; D gene: TRBD1; V gene: TRBV6-2/TRBV6-3; CDR3 protein: CASSYTGGPFEQYF; CDR3 DNA: TGTGCCAGCAGTTACACAGGGGGCCCTTTCGAGCAGTACTTC
J gene: TRBJ2-7; clone size: -; D gene: -; V gene: TRBV3-1/TRBV3-2; CDR3 protein: CASSLNGLTYEQYF; CDR3 DNA: TGTGCCAGCAGCCTGAACGGTCTTACCTACGAGCAGTACTTC
J gene: TRBJ2-1; clone size: -; D gene: TRBD1; V gene: TRBV5-6; CDR3 protein: CASRGDRGNEQFF; CDR3 DNA: TGTGCCAGCAGGGGGGACAGGGGGAATGAGCAGTTCTTC
J gene: TRBJ1-2; clone size: few; D gene: -; V gene: TRBV5-6; CDR3 protein: CASSETQGYTF; CDR3 DNA: TGTGCCAGCAGCGAAACTCAGGGCTACACCTTC
J gene: TRBJ2-1; clone size: -; D gene: -; V gene: TRBV12-3/TRBV12-4; CDR3 protein: CASSLRQNNEQFF; CDR3 DNA: TGTGCCAGCAGTCTCAGACAGAACAATGAGCAGTTCTTC
J gene: TRBJ1-1; clone size: -; D gene: -; V gene: TRBV9; CDR3 protein: CASSGTHWGNTEAFF; CDR3 DNA: TGTGCCAGCAGCGGGACACATTGGGGGAACACTGAAGCTTTCTTT
J gene: TRBJ1-6; clone size: few; D gene: TRBD1; V gene: TRBV4-3; CDR3 protein: CASSPGTGDSPLHF; CDR3 DNA: TGCGCCAGCAGCCCGGGGACAGGGGATTCACCCCTCCACTTT
J gene: TRBJ1-1; clone size: -; D gene: -; V gene: TRBV30; CDR3 protein: CAWRLSMNTEAFF; CDR3 DNA: TGTGCCTGGAGATTATCCATGAACACTGAAGCTTTCTTT
J gene: TRBJ1-3; clone size: -; D gene: -; V gene: TRBV19; CDR3 protein: CASSFFAPGNTIYF; CDR3 DNA: TGTGCCAGTAGCTTTTTCGCCCCTGGAAACACCATATATTTT
J gene: TRBJ2-3; clone size: -; D gene: -; V gene: TRBV6-4; CDR3 protein: CASSSFDSSDTQYF; CDR3 DNA: TGTGCCAGCAGCTCGTTTGACTCCTCAGATACGCAGTATTTT
J gene: TRBJ1-1; clone size: -; D gene: TRBD1; V gene: TRBV24-1; CDR3 protein: CATSDTRTGGARTEAFF; CDR3 DNA: TGTGCCACCAGTGATACACGGACAGGGGGCGCGAGAACTGAAGCTTTCTTT
J gene: TRBJ1-1; clone size: -; D gene: -; V gene: TRBV7-9; CDR3 protein: CASSLGLGEAFF; CDR3 DNA: TGTGCCAGCAGCCTGGGACTGGGTGAAGCTTTCTTT
J gene: TRBJ1-3; clone size: -; D gene: -; V gene: TRBV15; CDR3 protein: CATSRDKGNTIYF; CDR3 DNA: TGTGCCACCAGCAGAGATAAGGGAAACACCATATATTTT